Reported below is one T cell receptor (beta chain). The antigen it recognizes is unknown. Base qualities were left out, and no much larger clone turns up one base away. Trimming accounts for 6 bases at V and 0 bases at J, while the number of junction bases matched to no gene is 9. Per the germline V gene, SGHTA is the CDR1 and FQGTGA is the CDR2. Inclusive of the bounding cysteine and phenylalanine, the CDR3 is 16 residues long. CDR3 DNA only is kept here, 48 bases in frame from base 1. In light of the paper, this sample's time point label describes: persistent/refractory GD, antithyroid drugs over 5 years with positive TRAb. RNA was extracted from PBMCs in TRIzol for both TCR sequencing and RNA sequencing. The diagnosis of Graves' disease followed American Thyroid Association guidelines. Recruitment of patients was carried out at an endocrinology department in Xi'an, China. Each patient gave roughly 8.4 milliliters of peripheral blood, collected in an EDTA anticoagulant tube. Ficoll Paque Plus density gradient separation was used to isolate PBMCs, and no further T cell sorting was performed. An Agilent 2100 Bioanalyzer and agarose gel were used to check RNA quality, while a NanoDrop 2000 measured RNA concentration.

Receptors were amplified or captured by multiplex PCR. This sample was sequenced with an Illumina HiSeq 4000. CDR3 regions were amplified by Arm-PCR with iRepertoire HTBI primers to construct TCR beta libraries. PCR products were gel purified before sequencing. On the study's bioinformatics: A total of roughly 65 TRBV and some 13 TRBJ segments were identified across samples and were used for gene usage analysis of CDR3 amino acid clonotypes. Filtered high-quality paired reads were merged into contigs using COPE and FqMerger. BLAST was used to align contigs to the IMGT TRBV, TRBD and TRBJ reference genes, and CDR3 was defined following IMGT. Any clonotype with a frequency above 0.1% was counted as a highly expanded clone. Repertoire diversity was measured by Shannon entropy, and V-J evenness by the Gini coefficient. A clonotype found in more than one individual was treated as public. The public reads were reprocessed in TCRdb via fastp at Q25 and MiXCR, keeping in-frame beta chains. Under each unique CDR3 protein, matching rows form one entry showing the most common genes and DNA. These V and J calls originate from TCRdb's pipeline instead of the authors' own analysis. For this sample there are 350,000 to 500,000 distinct CDR3 sequences; under 25% appear just once. Clones ranked in the top ten supply around 15% of the sample.

The data stem from a study of regulatory T cells in long-lasting Graves disease (dated by TCRdb to about 2021). For the wider study: To count as having persistent Graves' disease, a patient had to have received antithyroid drug treatment for over 5 years with TSH receptor autoantibodies remaining persistently positive. A total of roughly 33 samples underwent TCR sequencing: 13 from persistent and roughly 20 from newly diagnosed Graves' disease patients. In the clinical cohort, patients with persistent Graves' disease had used antithyroid drugs for an average of roughly 10 years. The study was registered as a clinical trial and conducted in China. This study used TCR sequencing and RNA sequencing of peripheral blood to compare persistent Graves' disease patients against newly diagnosed Graves' disease patients. Broad study findings and their caveats: Only peripheral blood was studied, because thyroid tissue, the primary lesion, was inaccessible. The small sample size was acknowledged by the authors as a limitation that may reduce accuracy. Only the TCR beta chain was sequenced and analyzed. Patients with persistent disease shared more public clonotypes (around 2,500) than newly diagnosed patients did (more than 900). Preferential use of TRBV28, TRBJ1-2 and TRBJ2-5 was observed in persistent disease, whereas TRBV20-1 and TRBJ2-1 were favored in newly diagnosed disease. Lower TCR Shannon entropy and fewer highly expanded clones were observed in persistent Graves' disease patients than in newly diagnosed patients, which suggested clonal expansion.

Recombination joined TRBV7-3 with TRBJ2-3; 7 nucleotides in the junction match TRBD1. The TCR was taken from a female donor with Graves disease. Sequenced material: peripheral blood mononuclear cells (PBMCs), taken when the disease was refractory, from a patient treated with antithyroid drugs. The nucleotide sequence is TGTGCCAGCAGTACCGGGGACAGAATAAGCACAGATACGCAGTATTTT. The resulting protein is CASSTGDRISTDTQYF.